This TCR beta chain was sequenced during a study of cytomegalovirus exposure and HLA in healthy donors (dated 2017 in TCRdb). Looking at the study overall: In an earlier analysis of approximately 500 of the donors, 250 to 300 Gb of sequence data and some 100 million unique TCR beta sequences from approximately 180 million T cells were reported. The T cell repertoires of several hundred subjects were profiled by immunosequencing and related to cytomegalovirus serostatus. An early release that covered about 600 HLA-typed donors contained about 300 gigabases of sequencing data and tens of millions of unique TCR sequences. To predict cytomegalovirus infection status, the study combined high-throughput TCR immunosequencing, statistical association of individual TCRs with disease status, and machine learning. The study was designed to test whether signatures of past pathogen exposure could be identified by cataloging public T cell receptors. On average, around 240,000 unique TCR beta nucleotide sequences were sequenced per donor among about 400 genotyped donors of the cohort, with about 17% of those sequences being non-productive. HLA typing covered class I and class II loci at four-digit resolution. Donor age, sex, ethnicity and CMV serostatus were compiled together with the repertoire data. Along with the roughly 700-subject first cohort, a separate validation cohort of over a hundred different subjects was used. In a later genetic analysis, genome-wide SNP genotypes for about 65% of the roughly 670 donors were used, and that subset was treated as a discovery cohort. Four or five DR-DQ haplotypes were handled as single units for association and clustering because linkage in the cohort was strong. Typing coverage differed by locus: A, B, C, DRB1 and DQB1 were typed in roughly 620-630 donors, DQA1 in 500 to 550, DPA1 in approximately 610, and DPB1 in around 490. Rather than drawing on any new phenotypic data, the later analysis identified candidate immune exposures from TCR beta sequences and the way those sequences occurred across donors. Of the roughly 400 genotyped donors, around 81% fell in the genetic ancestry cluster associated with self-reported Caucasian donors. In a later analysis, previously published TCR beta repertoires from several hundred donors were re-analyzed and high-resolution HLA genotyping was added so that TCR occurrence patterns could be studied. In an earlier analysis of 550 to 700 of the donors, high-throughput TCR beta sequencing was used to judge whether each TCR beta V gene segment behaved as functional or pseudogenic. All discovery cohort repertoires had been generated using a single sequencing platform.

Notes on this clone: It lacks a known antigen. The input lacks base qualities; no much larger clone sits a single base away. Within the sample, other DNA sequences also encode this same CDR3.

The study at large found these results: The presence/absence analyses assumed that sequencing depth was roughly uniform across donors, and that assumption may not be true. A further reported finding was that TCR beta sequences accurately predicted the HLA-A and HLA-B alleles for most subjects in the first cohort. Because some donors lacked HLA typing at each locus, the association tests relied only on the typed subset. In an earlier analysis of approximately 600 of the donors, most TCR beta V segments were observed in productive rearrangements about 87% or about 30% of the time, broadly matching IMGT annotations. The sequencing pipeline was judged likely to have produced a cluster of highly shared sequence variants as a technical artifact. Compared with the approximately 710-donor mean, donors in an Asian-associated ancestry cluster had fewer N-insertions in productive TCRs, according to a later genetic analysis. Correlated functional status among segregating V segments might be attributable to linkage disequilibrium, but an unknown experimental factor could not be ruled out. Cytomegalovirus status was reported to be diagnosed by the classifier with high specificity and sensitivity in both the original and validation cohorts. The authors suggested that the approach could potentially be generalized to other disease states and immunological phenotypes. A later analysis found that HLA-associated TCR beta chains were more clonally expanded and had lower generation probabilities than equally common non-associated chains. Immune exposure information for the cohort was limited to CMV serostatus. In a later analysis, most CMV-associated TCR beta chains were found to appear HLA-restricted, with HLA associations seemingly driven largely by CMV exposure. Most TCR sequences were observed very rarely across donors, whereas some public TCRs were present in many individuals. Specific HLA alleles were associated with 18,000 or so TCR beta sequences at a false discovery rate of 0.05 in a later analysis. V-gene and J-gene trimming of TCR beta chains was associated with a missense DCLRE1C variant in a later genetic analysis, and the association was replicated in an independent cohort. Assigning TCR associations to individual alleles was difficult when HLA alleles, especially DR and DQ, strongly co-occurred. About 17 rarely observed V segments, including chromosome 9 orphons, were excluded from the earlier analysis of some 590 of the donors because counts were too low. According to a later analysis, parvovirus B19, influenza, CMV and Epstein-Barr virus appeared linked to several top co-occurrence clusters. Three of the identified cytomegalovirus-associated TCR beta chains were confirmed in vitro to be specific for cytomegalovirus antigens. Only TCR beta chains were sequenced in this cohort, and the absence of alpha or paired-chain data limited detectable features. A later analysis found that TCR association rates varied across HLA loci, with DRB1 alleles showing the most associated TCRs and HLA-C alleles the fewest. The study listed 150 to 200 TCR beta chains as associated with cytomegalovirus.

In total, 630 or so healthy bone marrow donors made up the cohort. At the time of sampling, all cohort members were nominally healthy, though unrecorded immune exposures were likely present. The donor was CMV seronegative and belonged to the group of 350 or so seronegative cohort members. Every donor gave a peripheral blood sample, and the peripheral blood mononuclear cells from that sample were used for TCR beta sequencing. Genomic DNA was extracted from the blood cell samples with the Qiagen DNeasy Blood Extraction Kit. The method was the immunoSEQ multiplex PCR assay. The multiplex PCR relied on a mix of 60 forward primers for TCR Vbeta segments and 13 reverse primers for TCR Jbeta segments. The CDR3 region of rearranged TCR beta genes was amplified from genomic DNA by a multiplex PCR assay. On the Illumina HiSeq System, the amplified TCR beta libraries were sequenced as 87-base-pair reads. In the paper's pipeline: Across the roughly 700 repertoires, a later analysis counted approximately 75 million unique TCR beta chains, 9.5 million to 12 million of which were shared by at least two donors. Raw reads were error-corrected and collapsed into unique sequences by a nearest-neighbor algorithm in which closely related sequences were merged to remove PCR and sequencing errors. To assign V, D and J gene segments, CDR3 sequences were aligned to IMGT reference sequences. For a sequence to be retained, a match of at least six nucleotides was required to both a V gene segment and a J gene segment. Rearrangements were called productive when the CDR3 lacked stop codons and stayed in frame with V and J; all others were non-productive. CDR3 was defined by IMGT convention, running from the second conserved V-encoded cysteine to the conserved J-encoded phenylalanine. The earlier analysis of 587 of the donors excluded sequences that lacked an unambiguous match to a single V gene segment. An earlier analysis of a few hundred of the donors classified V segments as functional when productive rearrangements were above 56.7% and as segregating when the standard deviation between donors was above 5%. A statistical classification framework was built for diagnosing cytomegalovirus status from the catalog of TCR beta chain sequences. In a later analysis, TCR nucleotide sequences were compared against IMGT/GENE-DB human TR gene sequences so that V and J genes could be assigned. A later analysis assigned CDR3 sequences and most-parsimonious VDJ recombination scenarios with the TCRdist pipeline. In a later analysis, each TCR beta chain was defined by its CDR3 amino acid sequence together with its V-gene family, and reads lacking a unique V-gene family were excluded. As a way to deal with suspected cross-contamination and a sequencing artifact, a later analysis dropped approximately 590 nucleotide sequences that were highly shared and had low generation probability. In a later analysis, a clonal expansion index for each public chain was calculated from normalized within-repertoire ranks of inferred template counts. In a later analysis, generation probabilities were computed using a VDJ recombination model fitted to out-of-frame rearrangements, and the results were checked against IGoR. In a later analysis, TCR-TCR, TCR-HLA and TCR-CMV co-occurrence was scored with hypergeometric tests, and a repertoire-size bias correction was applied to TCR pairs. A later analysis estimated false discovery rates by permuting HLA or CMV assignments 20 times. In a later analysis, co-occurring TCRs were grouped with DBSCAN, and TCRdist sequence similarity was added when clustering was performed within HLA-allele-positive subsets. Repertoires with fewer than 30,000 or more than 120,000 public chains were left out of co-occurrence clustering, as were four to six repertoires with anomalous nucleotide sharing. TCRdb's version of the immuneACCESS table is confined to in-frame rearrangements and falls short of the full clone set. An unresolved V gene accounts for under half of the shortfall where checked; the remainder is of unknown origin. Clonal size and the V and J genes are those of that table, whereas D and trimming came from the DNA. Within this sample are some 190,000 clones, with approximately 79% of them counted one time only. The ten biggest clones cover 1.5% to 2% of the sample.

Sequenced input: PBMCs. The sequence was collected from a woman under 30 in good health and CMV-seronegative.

The base sequence is TGTGCCAGCAGCGTAGGGACAGGGGCAGAGACCCAGTACTTC. Its protein reads: CASSVGTGAETQYF. The chain is encoded by TRBV9 joined to TRBJ2-5; 9 middle bases align to TRBD1. The germline V gene gives CDR1 as SGDLS and CDR2 as YYNGEE. Trimming takes 0 bases off V and 4 bases off J; junction bases not matched to a gene: 1. The CDR3 numbers 14 residues from cysteine through phenylalanine. Only CDR3 DNA remains: 42 bases, in frame from the first base.